One and the same sample provided the 32 T cell receptor beta chains below, sequenced in a study of blood T cells in healthy people across ages. Next came a second PCR, run for about 7 to 12 cycles, which used a sample-barcoded 5' primer along with a J-beta primer mix. One entry per CDR3 protein, called by TCRdb with MiXCR from the 5' RACE reads. The profile shows approximately 780,000 distinct CDR3 sequences, around a quarter of them singletons. The same data also contributed to another study, on T cells of mothers and their children.

The sequencing sample was made of blood. The receptors derive from a boy aged 5-17 years in good health.

This clonotype was seen more than once but under ten times. As DNA, the CDR3 is TGTGCCAGCAGCCGCCGGGACTTAGGGGTGGAGACCCAGTACTTC. This gives the protein CASSRRDLGVETQYF. The chain carries TRBV7-9 and TRBJ2-1; weak D call: TRBD2 (6 bases). The last part of the DNA fits TRBJ2-5 better; the J call may be wrong. The CDR3 consists of 15 residues. CDR1 and CDR2 from the germline V gene are SEHNR and FQNEAQ (reference sequence).

The V and J genes are TRBV5-1 and TRBJ2-5; D gene uncertain. Deletions cut 1 base from V and 0 bases from J, with 10 bases between. Per germline, CDR1 SGHRS and CDR2 YFSETQ. This CDR3 comprises 15 residues. The CDR3 bases are TGCGCCAGCAGCTTGCGTGGAAACAACCAAGAGACCCAGTACTTC. The encoded protein is CASSLRGNNQETQYF.

This clonotype was observed a handful of times. The rearrangement uses TRBV5-5 and TRBJ1-1; a weak D match, TRBD1 (5 bases). The germline V gene has CDR1 SGHKS and CDR2 YYEKEE (reference sequence). Trimming shortened V by 3 bases and J by 8 bases, and 14 bases separated the two germline ends. CDR3 length: 13 residues. CDR3: CASSSEWDGEAFF. CDR3 bases: TGTGCCAGCAGCTCAGAGTGGGACGGAGAAGCTTTCTTT.

This rearrangement joins TRBV29-1 to TRBJ2-7; D gene unclear. Deletions cut 2 bases from V and 2 bases from J, with 10 bases between. The CDR3 consists of 13 residues. Germline V gene data show CDR1 as SQVTM and CDR2 as ANQGSEA. The CDR3 loop reads CSVELQDPYEQYF. CDR3 coding DNA: TGCAGCGTTGAATTGCAAGACCCCTACGAGCAGTACTTC.

This rearrangement joins TRBV7-6 to TRBJ1-2; TRBD1 is a possible D gene (6 bases). This CDR3 has 14 residues. The germline V gene has CDR1 SGHVS and CDR2 FNYEAQ. V lost 1 base and J lost 2, with 8 bases in between. CDR3 sequence (DNA): TGTGCCAGCAGCTTAGGCAGGGGAAACTATGGCTACACCTTC. Translation gives CASSLGRGNYGYTF.

Points on this clonotype: The CDR3 does not end in the conserved phenylalanine or tryptophan, so this is likely a read error. J is TRBJ2-3 and V is TRBV29-1; D is possibly TRBD2 (5 bases). The CDR3 sequence is 13 residues long. V was shortened by 6 bases and J by 2 bases, with 12 bases between the two germline ends. Germline-derived CDR1 and CDR2 are SQVTM and ANQGSEA. The DNA of the CDR3 is TGCAGCGTGGAGGCAGGTTTCACAGATACGCAGTATTCT. Translated, it gives CSVEAGFTDTQYS.

This clonotype was counted between two and nine times. V is TRBV6-5 and J is TRBJ1-1; perhaps TRBD1 as D (6 bases). CDR1 is MNHEY, CDR2 SVGAGI, per germline. The CDR3 consists of 14 residues. V was pared by 5 bases and J by 1 base, with 11 bases between. CDR3 region: CASSTQGPNTEAFF. CDR3 bases: TGTGCCAGCAGTACACAGGGCCCGAACACTGAAGCTTTCTTT.

This chain connects TRBV20-1 to TRBJ2-1, with TRBD2 identical over 8 bases. This CDR3 comprises 17 residues. Germline lookup yields CDR1 DFQATT and CDR2 SNEGSKA (reference sequence). Trimming took 2 bases from V and 4 from J; bases not matched to a gene: 13. The CDR3 is CSARSTSGGLLYNEQFF. CDR3 sequence (DNA): TGCAGTGCTAGATCCACGTCGGGAGGGCTATTGTACAATGAGCAGTTCTTC.

The gene calls are TRBV2 and TRBJ2-5, with 9 bases that match TRBD2. Germline CDR1 is SNHLY and CDR2 is FYNNEI. There are 14 residues in the CDR3. V lost 5 bases and J lost 11; bases outside the gene matches: 12. For the CDR3, the DNA is TGTGCCAGCAGTAGGACTAGCGAATTGGGGGAGCAGTACTTC. It specifies CASSRTSELGEQYF. Drawing the rest from reference TRBV2 and TRBJ2-5, the complete variable domain is EPEVTQTPSHQVTQMGQEVILRCVPISNHLYFYWYRQILGQKVEFLVSFYNNEISEKSEIFDDQFSVERPDGSNFTLKIRSTKLEDSAMYFCASSRTSELGEQYFGPGTRLLVL.

The chain links TRBV2 to TRBJ1-1, with TRBD1 matching over 8 bases. There are 13 residues in the CDR3. The V gene's germline CDR1 is SNHLY and CDR2 FYNNEI. Trimming at V came to 9 bases and at J to 2 bases, leaving 5 bases not matched to a gene. The CDR3 nucleotides are TGTGCCAGGTGGACAGGGTTCAACACTGAAGCTTTCTTT. Protein: CARWTGFNTEAFF.

This clonotype has more than one count but fewer than ten. The chain joins TRBV18 to TRBJ2-5, with 7 bases matching TRBD2. The CDR3 covers 15 residues. The junction had 8 bases not matched to a gene; V was cut back by 4 bases and J by 3 bases. Germline CDR1 and CDR2: KGHSH and LQKENI. CDR3 coding DNA: TGTGCCAGCTCACGCCTGACGGGGGGAAAAGAGACCCAGTACTTC. Amino acid sequence: CASSRLTGGKETQYF.

CDR3 amino acids: CASSQTGGGPYEQYF. Written as DNA, the CDR3 is TGTGCCAGCAGCCAGACAGGGGGCGGCCCCTACGAGCAGTACTTC. The chain links TRBV7-9 to TRBJ2-7, with TRBD1 matching over 10 bases. Per germline, CDR1 SEHNR and CDR2 FQNEAQ (reference sequence). The CDR3 runs to 15 residues. The V gene end was trimmed by 5 bases and the J gene end by 2 bases; junction bases not matched to a gene: 6.

This rearrangement joins TRBV27 to TRBJ1-1; D uncertain. V was pared by 7 bases and J by 1 base, with 4 bases between. The CDR3 consists of 11 residues. Per the germline V gene, CDR1 is MNHEY and CDR2 is SMNVEV (reference sequence). Here the CDR3 reads CASNSNTEAFF. Here the CDR3 DNA reads TGTGCCAGCAACTCGAACACTGAAGCTTTCTTT.

The table lists this clonotype with a few counts. This chain uses TRBV29-1 with TRBJ2-3; no clear D gene. V was clipped by 6 bases and J by 5 bases, with 12 bases between them. The germline CDR1 and CDR2 sequences are SQVTM and ANQGSEA. The CDR3 length is 12 residues. The CDR3 DNA reads as TGCAGCGTCGACAAGGACCAAGATACGCAGTATTTT. It translates to CSVDKDQDTQYF.

This clonotype was detected only a few times. The J gene is TRBJ2-5, the V gene TRBV6-2 or TRBV6-3; 7 bases align to TRBD1. The end of the DNA aligns better with TRBJ2-7, so the J call may be wrong. The CDR3 extends over 13 amino acids. Germline V gene data show CDR1 as MNHEY and CDR2 as SVGEGT. CDR3 loop: CASKKGASYEQYF. The DNA of the CDR3 is TGTGCCAGCAAAAAGGGGGCCTCCTACGAGCAGTACTTC.

This clonotype was seen a few times. The chain carries TRBV6-5 and TRBJ1-1; D not resolved. The V gene's germline CDR1 is MNHEY and CDR2 SVGAGI. V shed 2 bases and J shed 5 bases, with 6 bases lying between them. The CDR3 extends over 12 amino acids. CDR3 DNA: TGTGCCAGCAGTTACCTCACAACTGAAGCTTTCTTT. It codes for CASSYLTTEAFF.

The V and J genes are TRBV6-5 and TRBJ2-5; D might be TRBD1 (6 bases). The CDR3 is 17 residues long. Germline loops: CDR1 MNHEY, CDR2 SVGAGI. V was clipped by 0 bases and J by 4 bases, with 18 bases between them. This chain's CDR3 is CASSYSKLRVGGETQYF. CDR3 nucleotides: TGTGCCAGCAGTTACTCGAAACTGCGGGTAGGGGGAGAGACCCAGTACTTC.

The CDR3 nucleotides are TGTGCCAGCAGCCCGGGACGCCCGGGAGGCACCGGGGAGCTGTTTTTT. It codes for CASSPGRPGGTGELFF. J is TRBJ2-2 and V is TRBV7-9; 7 nucleotides align to TRBD2. The CDR3 totals 16 residues. CDR1 SEHNR and CDR2 FQNEAQ come from the germline V gene (reference sequence). The trim removed 5 bases at V and 4 bases at J, leaving 10 bases unmatched.

This clonotype was counted between two and nine times. V and J are TRBV7-9 and TRBJ2-5; tentatively, D is TRBD1 or TRBD2 (5 bases each). The end of the DNA fits TRBJ2-7 better, so the J call may be wrong. CDR3 size: 15 residues. Germline V CDR1 and CDR2: SEHNR, FQNEAQ (reference sequence). The CDR3 is CASSFGAGGTYEQYF. In DNA form, the CDR3 reads TGTGCCAGCAGCTTCGGTGCTGGGGGAACCTACGAGCAGTACTTC.

The rearrangement uses TRBV3-1 and TRBJ1-3; 9 positions agree with TRBD1. The V and J ends lost 6 bases and 6 bases, in that order; junction bases with no gene match: 12. Per germline, CDR1 LGHDT and CDR2 YNNKEL (reference sequence). The CDR3 is 16 residues long. The CDR3 spells CASSQQGAAYKNTIYF. The CDR3 DNA reads as TGTGCCAGCAGTCAACAGGGGGCAGCTTATAAAAACACCATATATTTT.

This clonotype was seen a handful of times. The genes are TRBV11-2 and TRBJ2-1; no clear D. The DNA end favors TRBJ2-5, so the J call may be wrong. This CDR3 comprises 13 residues. CDR1 is SGHAT, CDR2 FQNNGV, per germline. This CDR3 is CASSPPSSGTQYF. DNA for the CDR3: TGTGCCAGCAGCCCACCCTCCTCGGGGACCCAGTACTTC.

This clonotype was picked up a small number of times. The V gene is TRBV7-3, the J gene TRBJ2-2; D tentatively reads TRBD1 or TRBD2 (6 bases each). V lost 6 bases, J lost 4 bases, and 18 bases lay in between. The CDR3 consists of 16 residues. CDR1 and CDR2 from the germline V gene are SGHTA and FQGTGA. This CDR3 is CASRQTGGDCTGELFF. CDR3 coding DNA: TGTGCCAGCAGACAAACCGGGGGCGACTGCACCGGGGAGCTGTTTTTT.

This clonotype was detected only a few times. The J gene is TRBJ2-5, the V gene TRBV4-2, with unresolved D. Germline V gene lookup returns CDR1 LGHNA and CDR2 YNFKEQ. This CDR3 region has 15 residues. Trimming cost V 0 bases and J 0 bases, with 8 bases left between them. CDR3 residues: CASSQDPADQETQYF. CDR3 nucleotide sequence: TGTGCCAGCAGCCAAGATCCGGCGGACCAAGAGACCCAGTACTTC.

This clonotype was seen once. The chain carries TRBV11-1 and TRBJ1-1; D may be TRBD1 (5 bases). Looked up from germline, CDR1 is SGHAT and CDR2 is FQDESV (reference sequence). The CDR3 loop spans 11 amino acids. V gave up 5 bases and J gave up 10 bases, with 11 bases separating them. CDR3 protein: CASSRDVGAFF. CDR3 nucleotide sequence: TGTGCCAGCAGCCGGGACGTGGGAGCTTTCTTT.

V gene TRBV4-1 combines with J gene TRBJ2-7; perhaps TRBD2 as D (5 bases). The V end was cut by 4 bases, the J end by 3 bases, with 16 bases between. The CDR3 runs 15 residues. Germline CDR1 and CDR2: MGHRA and YSYEKL. The CDR3 is CASSRSEDAGYEQYF. The CDR3 DNA is TGCGCCAGCAGCCGATCGGAGGACGCAGGCTACGAGCAGTACTTC.

This clonotype showed up just a few times. The gene calls are TRBV29-1 and TRBJ1-1; possibly TRBD1 for D (5 bases). V lost 7 bases to trimming and J lost 0 bases, with 12 bases between them. The CDR3 length is 13 residues. CDR1 is SQVTM, CDR2 ANQGSEA, per germline. The CDR3 reads CSATETMNTEAFF. The CDR3 DNA reads as TGCAGCGCGACAGAGACCATGAACACTGAAGCTTTCTTT. The full variable domain, with the rest looked up from reference TRBV29-1 and TRBJ1-1, is SAVISQKPSRDICQRGTSLTIQCQVDSQVTMMFWYRQQPGQSLTLIATANQGSEATYESGFVIDKFPISRPNLTFSTLTVSNMSPEDSSIYLCSATETMNTEAFFGQGTRLTVV.

The rearrangement links TRBV7-6 to TRBJ1-3; D is undetermined. The CDR3 spans 16 residues. V was cut by 5 bases and J by 0 bases, with 14 bases left in between. Germline CDR1 is SGHVS and CDR2 is FNYEAQ. This CDR3 is CASSLETPYSGNTIYF. For the CDR3, the DNA is TGTGCCAGCAGCCTCGAGACACCGTACTCTGGAAACACCATATATTTT.

A few counts support this clonotype. The chain carries TRBV4-1 and TRBJ2-3, with TRBD2 as a possible D gene (5 bases). The germline gives CDR1 MGHRA, CDR2 YSYEKL. V was pared by 0 bases and J by 4 bases, with 14 bases between. The CDR3 loop spans 16 amino acids. CDR3: CASSQDSTSNADTQYF. Here the CDR3 DNA reads TGCGCCAGCAGCCAAGATAGCACTAGTAACGCAGATACGCAGTATTTT.

The chain employs TRBV7-8 and TRBJ1-1; D is uncertain. The CDR3 is 14 residues long. V shed 3 bases and J shed 3 bases, with 11 bases lying between them. In germline, CDR1 is SGHVS, CDR2 FQNEAQ. For the CDR3, the DNA is TGTGCCAGCAGCTTGGACGGGAGAGACACTGAAGCTTTCTTT. Encoded protein: CASSLDGRDTEAFF.

This clonotype has only a few counts. CDR3 coding DNA: TGCGCCAGCAGCCACCTCGCTGGGGCCAACGTCCTGACTTTC. The encoded protein is CASSHLAGANVLTF. This chain joins TRBV4-1 and TRBJ2-6; the D is unclear. Looked up from germline, CDR1 is MGHRA and CDR2 is YSYEKL. CDR3 length: 14 residues. V lost 3 bases and J lost 2, with 5 bases in between.

The rearrangement joins TRBV6-6 to TRBJ1-4, with D possibly TRBD1 on 6 matching bases. The V and J ends lost 5 bases and 4 bases respectively, with 17 bases between them. CDR3 length: 16 amino acids. CDR1 and CDR2 from the germline V gene are MNHNY and SVGAGI (reference sequence). CDR3 residues: CASSTLQGNGNEKLFF. CDR3 DNA sequence: TGTGCCAGCAGTACCCTCCAGGGGAATGGTAATGAAAAACTGTTTTTT.

The chain uses TRBV7-9 and TRBJ2-1, with a tentative D call TRBD2 (6 bases). CDR3 length: 17 amino acids. Trimming took off 5 bases at V and 0 bases at J, with 17 bases between the two ends. The V gene's germline CDR1 is SEHNR and CDR2 FQNEAQ (reference sequence). CDR3 sequence (DNA): TGTGCCAGCAGCGCCCCCGGGGCGGGGAGCTCCTACAATGAGCAGTTCTTC. Amino acids: CASSAPGAGSSYNEQFF.